This T cell receptor (beta chain) was documented in a study of blood T cell repertoires in COVID-19. About the research overall: PBMCs, B-cell-depleted T cells, or T cells provided the cDNA or gDNA that made up the material.

Germline V gives CDR1 LNHDA, CDR2 SQIVND (reference sequence). This CDR3 has 15 amino acids. Trimming left V 5 bases short and J 4 bases short, with 18 bases between. In the source study's methods: Reference gene primer amplification gave estimated nucleated cell counts. Measured with immunoSEQ multiplex PCR; TCRdb has only the in-frame clones, and not every one. D and trimming were read from the DNA, whereas the V and J calls and clone size are those reported in that table. In the table there are 35,000 to 45,000 clones, approximately 91% of which are singletons. The sample comprised peripheral blood. The sequence was collected from a man in his 60s with active COVID-19. The chain couples TRBV19 to TRBJ2-7; tentative D call: TRBD1 (5 bases). CDR3 sequence reads: CASSLASRGSYEQYF. CDR3 sequence (DNA): TGTGCCAGTAGTCTCGCAAGTAGGGGATCATACGAGCAGTACTTC.